This T cell receptor (beta chain) was obtained from a study of T cell responses to AZD1222 COVID-19 vaccine. The count of this clone is one. Its antigen is not known. The V gene's germline CDR1 is SGHNT and CDR2 YYREEE (reference sequence). The CDR3 is 16 amino acids. Trimming removed 0 bases at V and 7 bases at J, with 16 bases between. TCRdb's table, derived via immunoSEQ multiplex PCR, lists solely in-frame clones and lacks some. The sample shows 120,000 or so clones, approximately 90% of them seen only once. Regarding the study as a whole: Recipients of AZD1222 seropositive at baseline numbered only six or seven. The repertoires were collected only after the peak T cell response.

This receptor was obtained from an adult who received the AZD1222 COVID-19 vaccine. The sample was peripheral blood, taken 28 days after the second AZD1222 dose. The chain recombines TRBV5-4 with TRBJ2-2; D is undetermined. The CDR3 DNA sequence: TGTGCCAGCAGCTTGGAAGGTGGGCTAACTCACGGGGAGCTGTTTTTT. It yields the protein CASSLEGGLTHGELFF.